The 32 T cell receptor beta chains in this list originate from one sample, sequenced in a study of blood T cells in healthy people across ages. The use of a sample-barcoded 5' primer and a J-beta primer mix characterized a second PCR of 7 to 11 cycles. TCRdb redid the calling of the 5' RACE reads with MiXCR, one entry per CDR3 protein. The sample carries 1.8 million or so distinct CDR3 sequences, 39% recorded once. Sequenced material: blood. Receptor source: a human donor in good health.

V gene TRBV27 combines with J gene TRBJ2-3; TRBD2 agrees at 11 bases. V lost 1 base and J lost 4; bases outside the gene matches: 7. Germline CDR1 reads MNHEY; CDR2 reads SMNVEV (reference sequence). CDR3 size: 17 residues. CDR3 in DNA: TGTGCCAGCAGTTTATTTAGCGGGGGGGCCACCGCAGATACGCAGTATTTT. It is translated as CASSLFSGGATADTQYF.

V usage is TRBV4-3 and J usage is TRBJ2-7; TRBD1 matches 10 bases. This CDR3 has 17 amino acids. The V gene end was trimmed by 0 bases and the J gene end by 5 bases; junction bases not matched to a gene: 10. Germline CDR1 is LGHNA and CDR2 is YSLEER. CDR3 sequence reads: CASSQDGTGEGYDEQYF. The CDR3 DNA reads TGCGCCAGCAGCCAAGATGGGACAGGGGAAGGATACGACGAGCAGTACTTC.

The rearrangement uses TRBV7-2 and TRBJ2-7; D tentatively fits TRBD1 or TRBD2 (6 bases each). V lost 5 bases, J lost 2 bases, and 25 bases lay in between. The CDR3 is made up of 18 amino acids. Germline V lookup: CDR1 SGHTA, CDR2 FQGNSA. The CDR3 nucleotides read TGTGCCAGCAGCCAAGGGGGGAACCTTCGGCTACCGCCCTACGAGCAGTACTTC. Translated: CASSQGGNLRLPPYEQYF.

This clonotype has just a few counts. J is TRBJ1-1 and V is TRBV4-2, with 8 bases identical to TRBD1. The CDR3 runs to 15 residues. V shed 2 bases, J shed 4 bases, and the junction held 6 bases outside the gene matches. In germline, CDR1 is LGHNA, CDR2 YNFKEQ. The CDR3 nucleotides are TGTGCCAGCAGCCAAAGACACAGGGGGGCCACTGAAGCTTTCTTT. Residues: CASSQRHRGATEAFF.

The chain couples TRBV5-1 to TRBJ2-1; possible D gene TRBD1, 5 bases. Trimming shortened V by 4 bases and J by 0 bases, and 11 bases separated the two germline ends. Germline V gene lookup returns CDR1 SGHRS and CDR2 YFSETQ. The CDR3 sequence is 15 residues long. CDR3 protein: CASSIDSGSYNEQFF. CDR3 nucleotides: TGCGCCAGCAGCATTGACAGTGGCTCCTACAATGAGCAGTTCTTC.

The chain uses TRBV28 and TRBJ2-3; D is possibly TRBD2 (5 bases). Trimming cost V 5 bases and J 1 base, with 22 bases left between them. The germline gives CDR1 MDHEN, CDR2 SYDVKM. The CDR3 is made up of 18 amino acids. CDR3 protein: CASSGPRGYSSGTDTQYF. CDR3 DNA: TGTGCCAGCAGTGGGCCTCGCGGGTATAGCTCGGGCACAGATACGCAGTATTTT.

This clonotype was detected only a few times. In DNA form, the CDR3 reads TGTGCCAGCAAACGACAGGATTCCTACAATGAGCAGTTCTTC. Amino acids: CASKRQDSYNEQFF. The chain joins TRBV6-2 or TRBV6-3 to TRBJ2-1; D is possibly TRBD1 (6 bases). Trimming shortened V by 7 bases and J by 1 base, and 11 bases separated the two germline ends. The length of the CDR3 is 14 residues. The germline V gene encodes CDR1 MNHEY and CDR2 SVGEGT.

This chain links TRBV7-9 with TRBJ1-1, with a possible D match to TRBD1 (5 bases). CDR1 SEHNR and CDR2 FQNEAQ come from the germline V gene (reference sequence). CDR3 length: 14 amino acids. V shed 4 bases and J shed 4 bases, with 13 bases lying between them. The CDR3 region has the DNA TGTGCCAGCAGCTCGAAGGGGTTTAGCACTGAAGCTTTCTTT. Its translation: CASSSKGFSTEAFF.

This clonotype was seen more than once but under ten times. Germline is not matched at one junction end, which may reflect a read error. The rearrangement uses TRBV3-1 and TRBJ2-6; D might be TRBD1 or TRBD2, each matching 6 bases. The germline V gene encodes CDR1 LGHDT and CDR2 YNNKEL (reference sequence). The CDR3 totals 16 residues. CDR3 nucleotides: TGTGCCAGCAACCAAAGGGGGGCGCGTGGGGCCAACGTCCTGACTTTC. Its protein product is CASNQRGARGANVLTF.

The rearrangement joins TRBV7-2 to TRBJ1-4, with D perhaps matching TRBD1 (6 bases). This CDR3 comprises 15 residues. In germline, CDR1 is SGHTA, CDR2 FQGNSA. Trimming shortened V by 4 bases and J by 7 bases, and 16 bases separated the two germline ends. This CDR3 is CASSSGPRQAEKLFF. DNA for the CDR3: TGTGCCAGCAGCTCAGGACCCCGACAGGCTGAAAAACTGTTTTTT.

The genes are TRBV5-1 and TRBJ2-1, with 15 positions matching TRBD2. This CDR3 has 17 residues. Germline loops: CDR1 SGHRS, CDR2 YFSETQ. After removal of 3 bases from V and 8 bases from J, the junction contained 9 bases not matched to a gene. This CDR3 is CASSSGTSGGPLDEQFF. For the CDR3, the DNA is TGCGCCAGCAGCTCAGGGACTAGCGGGGGGCCCTTGGATGAGCAGTTCTTC.

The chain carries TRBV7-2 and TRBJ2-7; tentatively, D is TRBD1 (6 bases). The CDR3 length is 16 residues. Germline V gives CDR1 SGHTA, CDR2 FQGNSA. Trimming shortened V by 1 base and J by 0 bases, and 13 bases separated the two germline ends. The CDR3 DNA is TGTGCCAGCAGCTTAGAATGGGGGCAAGCCTCCTACGAGCAGTACTTC. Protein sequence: CASSLEWGQASYEQYF.

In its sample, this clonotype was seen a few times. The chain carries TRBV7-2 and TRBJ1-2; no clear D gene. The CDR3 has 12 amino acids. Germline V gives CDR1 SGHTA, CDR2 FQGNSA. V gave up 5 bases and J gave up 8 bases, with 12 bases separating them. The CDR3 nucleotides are TGTGCCAGCAGCCGGGAGGCCGGGGGCTACACCTTC. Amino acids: CASSREAGGYTF.

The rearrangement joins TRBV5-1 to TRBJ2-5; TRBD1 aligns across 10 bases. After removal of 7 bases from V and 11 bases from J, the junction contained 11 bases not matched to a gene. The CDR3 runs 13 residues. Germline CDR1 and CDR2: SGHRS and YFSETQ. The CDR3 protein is CASLGTGEREQYF. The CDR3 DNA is TGCGCCAGCTTGGGGACAGGGGAACGGGAGCAGTACTTC.

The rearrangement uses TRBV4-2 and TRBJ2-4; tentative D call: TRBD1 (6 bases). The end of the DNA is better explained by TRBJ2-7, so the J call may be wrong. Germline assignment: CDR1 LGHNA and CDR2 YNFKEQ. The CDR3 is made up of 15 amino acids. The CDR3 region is CASSQGTVSDYEQYF. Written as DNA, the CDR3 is TGTGCCAGCAGCCAAGGGACAGTATCTGACTACGAGCAGTACTTC.

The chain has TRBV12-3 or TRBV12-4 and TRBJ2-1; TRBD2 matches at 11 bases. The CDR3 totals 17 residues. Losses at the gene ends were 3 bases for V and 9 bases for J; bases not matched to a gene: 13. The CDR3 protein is CASSLWELAGVLGEQFF. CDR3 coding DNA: TGTGCCAGCAGTTTGTGGGAACTAGCGGGGGTATTGGGTGAGCAGTTCTTC.

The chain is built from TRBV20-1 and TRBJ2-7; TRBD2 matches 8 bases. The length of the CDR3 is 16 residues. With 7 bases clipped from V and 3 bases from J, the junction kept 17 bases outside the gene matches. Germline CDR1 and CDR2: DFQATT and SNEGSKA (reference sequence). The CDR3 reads CSVPPWVSGDYYEQYF. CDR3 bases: TGCAGTGTCCCCCCATGGGTTAGCGGGGACTACTACGAGCAGTACTTC.

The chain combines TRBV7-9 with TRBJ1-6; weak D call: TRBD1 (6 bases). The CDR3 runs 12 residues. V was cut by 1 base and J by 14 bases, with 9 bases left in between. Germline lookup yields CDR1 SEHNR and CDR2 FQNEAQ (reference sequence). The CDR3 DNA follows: TGTGCCAGCAGCTTAGGGGGGCGTGCCCTCCACTTT. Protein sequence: CASSLGGRALHF.

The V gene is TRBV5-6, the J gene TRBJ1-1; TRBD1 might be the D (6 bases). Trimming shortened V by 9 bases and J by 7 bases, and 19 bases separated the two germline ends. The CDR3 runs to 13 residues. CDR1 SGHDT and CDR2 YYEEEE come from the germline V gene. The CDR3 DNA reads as TGTGCCACCAGGGACCAGGGGCAGTATGAAGCTTTCTTT. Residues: CATRDQGQYEAFF.

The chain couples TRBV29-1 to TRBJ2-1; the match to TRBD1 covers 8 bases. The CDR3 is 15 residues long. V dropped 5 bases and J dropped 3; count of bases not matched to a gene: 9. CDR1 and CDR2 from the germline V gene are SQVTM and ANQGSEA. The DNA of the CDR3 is TGCAGCGTTTTTACTCCGGGACAGGTCTACAATGAGCAGTTCTTC. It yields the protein CSVFTPGQVYNEQFF.

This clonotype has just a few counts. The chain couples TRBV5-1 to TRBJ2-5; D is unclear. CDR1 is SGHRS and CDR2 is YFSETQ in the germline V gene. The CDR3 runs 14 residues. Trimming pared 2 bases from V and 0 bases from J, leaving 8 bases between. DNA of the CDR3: TGCGCCAGCAGCTTAAGGTCAGACCAAGAGACCCAGTACTTC. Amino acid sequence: CASSLRSDQETQYF. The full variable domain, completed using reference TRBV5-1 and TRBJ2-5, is KAGVTQTPRYLIKTRGQQVTLSCSPISGHRSVSWYQQTPGQGLQFLFEYFSETQRNKGNFPGRFSGRQFSNSRSEMNVSTLELGDSALYLCASSLRSDQETQYFGPGTRLLVL.

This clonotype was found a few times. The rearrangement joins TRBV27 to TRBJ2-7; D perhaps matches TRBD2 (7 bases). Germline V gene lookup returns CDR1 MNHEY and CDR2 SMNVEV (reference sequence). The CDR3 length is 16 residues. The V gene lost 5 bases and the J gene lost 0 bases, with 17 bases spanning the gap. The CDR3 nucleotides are TGTGCCAGCAGTCCGTCGATGGGGGGGCTCTCCTACGAGCAGTACTTC. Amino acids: CASSPSMGGLSYEQYF.

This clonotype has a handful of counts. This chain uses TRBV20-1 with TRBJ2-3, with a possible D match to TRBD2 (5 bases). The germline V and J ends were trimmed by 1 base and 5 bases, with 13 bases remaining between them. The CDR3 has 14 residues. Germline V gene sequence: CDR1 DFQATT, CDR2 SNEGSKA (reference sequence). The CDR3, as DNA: TGCAGTGCTAGAGCGTCAATAGAGGGAGATACGCAGTATTTT. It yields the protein CSARASIEGDTQYF.

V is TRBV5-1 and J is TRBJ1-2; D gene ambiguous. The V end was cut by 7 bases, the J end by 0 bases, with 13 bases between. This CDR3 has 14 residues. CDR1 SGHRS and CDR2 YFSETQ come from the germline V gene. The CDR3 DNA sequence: TGCGCCAGCGGTGTGCTTTGGGCTAACTATGGCTACACCTTC. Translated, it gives CASGVLWANYGYTF.

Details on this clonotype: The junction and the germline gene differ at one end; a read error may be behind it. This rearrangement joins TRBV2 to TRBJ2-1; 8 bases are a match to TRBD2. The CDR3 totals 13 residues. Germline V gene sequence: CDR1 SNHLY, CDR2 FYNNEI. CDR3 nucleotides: TGTGCCAGCATGCGGGGGGTCTACAATGGGCAGTTCTTC. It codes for CASMRGVYNGQFF.

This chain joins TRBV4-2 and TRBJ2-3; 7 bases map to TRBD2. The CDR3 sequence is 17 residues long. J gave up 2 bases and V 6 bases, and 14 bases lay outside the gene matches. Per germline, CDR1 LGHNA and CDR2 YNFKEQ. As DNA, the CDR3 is TGTGCCAGCAGACCAAGATCTAGCGGAGCCCACACAGATACGCAGTATTTT. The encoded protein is CASRPRSSGAHTDTQYF.

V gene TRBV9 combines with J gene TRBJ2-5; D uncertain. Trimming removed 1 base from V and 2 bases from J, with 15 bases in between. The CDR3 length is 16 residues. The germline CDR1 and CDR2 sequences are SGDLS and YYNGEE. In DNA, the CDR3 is TGTGCCAGCAGCGTATCGTCCGCCGGGTTACAAGAGACCCAGTACTTC. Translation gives CASSVSSAGLQETQYF.

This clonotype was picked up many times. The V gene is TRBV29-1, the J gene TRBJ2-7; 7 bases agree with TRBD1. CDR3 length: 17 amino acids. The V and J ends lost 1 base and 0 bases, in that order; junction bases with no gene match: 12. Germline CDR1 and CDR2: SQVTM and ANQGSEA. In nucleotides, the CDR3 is TGCAGCGTTGAAGTGGTAAACAGGGGCCCAACCTCCTACGAGCAGTACTTC. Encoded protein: CSVEVVNRGPTSYEQYF.

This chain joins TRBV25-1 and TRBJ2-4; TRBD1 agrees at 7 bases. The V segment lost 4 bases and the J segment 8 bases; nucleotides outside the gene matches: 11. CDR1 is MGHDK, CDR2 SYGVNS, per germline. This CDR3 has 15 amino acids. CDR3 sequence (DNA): TGTGCCAGCAGTGGGGTAGACAGGGTGCGGGACATTCAGTACTTC. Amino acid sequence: CASSGVDRVRDIQYF.

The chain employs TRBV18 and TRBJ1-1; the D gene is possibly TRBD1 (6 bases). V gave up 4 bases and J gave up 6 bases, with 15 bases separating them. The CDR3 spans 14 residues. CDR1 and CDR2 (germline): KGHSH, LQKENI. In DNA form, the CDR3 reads TGTGCCAGCTCACGGGGGGAGAACAGGGCTGAAGCTTTCTTT. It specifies CASSRGENRAEAFF. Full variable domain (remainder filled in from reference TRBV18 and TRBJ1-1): NAGVMQNPRHLVRRRGQEARLRCSPMKGHSHVYWYRQLPEEGLKFMVYLQKENIIDESGMPKERFSAEFPKEGPSILRIQQVVRGDSAAYFCASSRGENRAEAFFGQGTRLTVV.

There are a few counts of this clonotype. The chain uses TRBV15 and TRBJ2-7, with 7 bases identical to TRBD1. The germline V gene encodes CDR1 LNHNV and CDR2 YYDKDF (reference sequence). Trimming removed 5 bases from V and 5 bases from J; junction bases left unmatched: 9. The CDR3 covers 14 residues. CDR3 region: CATSVLTGYHEQYF. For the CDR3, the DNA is TGTGCCACCAGCGTGTTGACAGGGTACCACGAGCAGTACTTC.

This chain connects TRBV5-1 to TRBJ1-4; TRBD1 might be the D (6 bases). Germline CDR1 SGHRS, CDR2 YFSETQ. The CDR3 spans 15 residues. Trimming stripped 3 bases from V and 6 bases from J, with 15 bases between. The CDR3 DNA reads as TGCGCCAGCAGCTCGACAGGAAGGAGTTATGAAAAACTGTTTTTT. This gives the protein CASSSTGRSYEKLFF.